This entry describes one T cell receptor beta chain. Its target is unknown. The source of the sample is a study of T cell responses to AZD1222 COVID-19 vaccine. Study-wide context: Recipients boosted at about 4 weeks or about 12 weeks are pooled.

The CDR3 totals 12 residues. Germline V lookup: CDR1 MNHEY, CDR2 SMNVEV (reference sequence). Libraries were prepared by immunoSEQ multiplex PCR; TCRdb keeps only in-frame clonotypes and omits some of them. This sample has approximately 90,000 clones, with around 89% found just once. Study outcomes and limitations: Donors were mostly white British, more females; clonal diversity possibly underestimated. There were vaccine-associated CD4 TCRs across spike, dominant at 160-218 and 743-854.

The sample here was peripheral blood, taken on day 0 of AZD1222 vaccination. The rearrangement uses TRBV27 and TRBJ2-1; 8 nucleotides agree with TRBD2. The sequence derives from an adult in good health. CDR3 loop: CAAGGPYNEQFF. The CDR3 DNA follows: TGTGCTGCGGGGGGACCCTACAATGAGCAGTTCTTC.